A selection of T cell receptor beta chains follows, all from one sample in a study of T-cell memory formation after mild COVID-19. TCRdb re-called the 5' RACE reads through MiXCR, storing one row per CDR3 protein. The data show roughly 450,000 distinct CDR3 sequences, about 20% seen once. Sequenced input: PBMCs or a T cell subset sorted from them (not recorded which). The receptors were sampled from an adult woman who had mild COVID-19 (a few samples of this study predate the infection). Cell type and time point are not known. Both conserved end residues are part of each CDR3. The D gene is left open where the match is weak. Some rows have no size entry. The others give once, few or many, or a class for an expanded clone.

D gene,clone size,V gene,J gene,CDR3 DNA,CDR3 protein
TRBD1,.,TRBV19,TRBJ1-2,TGTGCCAGTAGTATGGAAGACAGGGGGAATGGCTACACCTTC,CASSMEDRGNGYTF
.,.,TRBV12-3/TRBV12-4,TRBJ2-3,TGTGCCAGCAGTCCACAATCACGGGATACGCAGTATTTT,CASSPQSRDTQYF
.,.,TRBV20-1,TRBJ1-5,TGCAGTGCCCTTACCGGGACACCCTTCTATAGCAATCAGCCCCAGCATTTT,CSALTGTPFYSNQPQHF
.,few,TRBV20-1,TRBJ1-1,TGCAGTGGGGCGGGCCGCTTCCTGACTGAAGCTTTCTTT,CSGAGRFLTEAFF
.,many,TRBV11-2,TRBJ2-5,TGTGCCAGCAGCTTGGGGGTGCGCCAAGAGACCCAGTACTTC,CASSLGVRQETQYF
.,few,TRBV5-1,TRBJ2-1,TGCGCCAGCAGCTTGTTGCTGGGCCCCTCCGGGGATGAGCAGTTCTTC,CASSLLLGPSGDEQFF
.,.,TRBV18,TRBJ1-1,TGTGCCAGCTCACCCGAGGACAGCTACGAAGCTTTCTTT,CASSPEDSYEAFF
TRBD2,few,TRBV29-1,TRBJ2-3,TGCAGCGTTGCCCGCGGGGGGCCTACCTCATCTAGCACAGATACGCAGTATTTT,CSVARGGPTSSSTDTQYF
.,.,TRBV3-1,TRBJ2-1,TGTGCCAGCAGTCGGACTATCAATGAGCAGTTCTTC,CASSRTINEQFF
TRBD1,.,TRBV12-3/TRBV12-4,TRBJ1-2,TGTGCCAGCAGTTCCAGACAGGGTGGTGGCTACACCTTC,CASSSRQGGGYTF
TRBD2,few,TRBV6-4,TRBJ2-1,TGTGCCAGCAGTGACGGACGGACTAGCGGTTACAATGAGCAGTTCTTC,CASSDGRTSGYNEQFF
.,few,TRBV20-1,TRBJ1-1,TGCAGTGCATCACCCGATTGGGAGGCGAACACTGAAGCTTTCTTT,CSASPDWEANTEAFF
TRBD2,many,TRBV3-1,TRBJ2-2,TGTGCCAGCAGCCAACTACCCGGGACTAGGAACACCGGGGAGCTGTTTTTT,CASSQLPGTRNTGELFF
.,many,TRBV4-1,TRBJ2-3,TGCGCCAGCAGCTTACAAAACACAGATACGCAGTATTTT,CASSLQNTDTQYF
.,.,TRBV5-1,TRBJ1-1,TGCGCCAGCAGCTTGGATCTGGGGTTGAGCACTGAAGCTTTCTTT,CASSLDLGLSTEAFF
.,many,TRBV7-2,TRBJ2-6,TGTGCCAGCAGCTTGTCGCCTGGGGCCAACGTCCTGACTTTC,CASSLSPGANVLTF
.,few,TRBV29-1,TRBJ2-5,TGCAGCGTTGGTGGGAGTGGGCAAGAGACCCAGTACTTC,CSVGGSGQETQYF
.,.,TRBV12-3/TRBV12-4,TRBJ1-2,TGTGCCAGCAGTCCGAGTCTTGGCTATGGCTACACCTTC,CASSPSLGYGYTF
.,few,TRBV5-1,TRBJ2-5,TGCGCCAGCAGCTTGAATAACCTCTGGACACCCTTGGGGGAGACCCAGTACTTC,CASSLNNLWTPLGETQYF
TRBD2,.,TRBV24-1,TRBJ2-1,TGTGCCACCAGTGACACCGGGACTAGCGATGAGCAGTTCTTC,CATSDTGTSDEQFF
.,few,TRBV2,TRBJ2-4,TGTGCCAGCAGTGAAGGTGGAGGTGGGGCCAAAAACATTCAGTACTTC,CASSEGGGGAKNIQYF
.,.,TRBV6-2/TRBV6-3,TRBJ2-3,TGTGCTACCTTGGAAGATACGCAGTATTTT,CATLEDTQYF
TRBD1,few,TRBV7-7,TRBJ2-2,TGTGCCAGCACGGCAGGGGGTAACACCGGGGAGCTGTTTTTT,CASTAGGNTGELFF
TRBD2,.,TRBV24-1,TRBJ2-5,TGTGCCACCAGTGATAACGGGGGGGCTGGAGAGACCCAGTACTTC,CATSDNGGAGETQYF
.,.,TRBV28,TRBJ1-1,TGTGCCAGCAGTATAGACAGTAATATGAACACTGAAGCTTTCTTT,CASSIDSNMNTEAFF
TRBD1,.,TRBV20-1,TRBJ2-7,TGCAGTGCTACACGCCTACAGGGGCCCTACGAGCAGTACTTC,CSATRLQGPYEQYF
.,.,TRBV24-1,TRBJ2-1,TGTGCCACCGGGGCCGAGAATTACAATGAGCAGTTCTTC,CATGAENYNEQFF